This T cell receptor (beta chain) derives from a study of CD8+ T cells in alopecia areata. Sequencing templates came from extracted RNA that was reverse transcribed into cDNA. Only in-frame clones appear in the TCRdb table, and some are missing; sequencing was by immunoSEQ multiplex PCR. The sample shows 180,000 or so clones, about 62% of them seen only once. Per the germline V gene, CDR1 is ENHRY and CDR2 is SYGVKD. CDR3 size: 12 residues. V trimming: 9 bases; J trimming: 3 bases; junction bases outside the gene matches: 4. The treatment here: oral pan-JAK inhibitor, 5-10 mg twice daily. Individuals with alopecia areata gave both lesional scalp punch biopsies and peripheral blood for collection.

The TCR comes from a human donor with alopecia areata. Specimen: CD4+ T cells sorted from blood, collected at week 24, from a patient treated with tofacitinib. The chain couples TRBV10-3 to TRBJ1-1; 7 bases line up with TRBD1. The CDR3 DNA reads as TGTGCCATTAGCGGGACAGACACTGAAGCTTTCTTT. Its protein product is CAISGTDTEAFF.